This T cell receptor (beta chain) emerged from a study of OX40 agonist ivuxolimab in advanced cancers. TCRdb's copy holds only in-frame clones and misses some; the assay was immunoSEQ multiplex PCR. The data show more than 65,000 clones, roughly 80% seen once. Trimming cost V 4 bases and J 5 bases, with 27 bases left between them. The CDR3 is made up of 19 amino acids. CDR1 is SGHAT, CDR2 FQNNGV, per germline. The sample in question was CD4+ or CD8+ T cells sorted from blood, obtained in a trial of the OX40 agonist ivuxolimab. This chain joins TRBV11-2 and TRBJ2-1, with D possibly matching TRBD2 (7 bases). The clonotype comes from an adult with an advanced solid tumor such as melanoma, head and neck, liver or kidney cancer. The CDR3 DNA reads TGTGCCAGCAGCTCATCCCGTGGGGGGGCCCCTTCCCCAGACAATGAGCAGTTCTTC. Protein: CASSSSRGGAPSPDNEQFF.